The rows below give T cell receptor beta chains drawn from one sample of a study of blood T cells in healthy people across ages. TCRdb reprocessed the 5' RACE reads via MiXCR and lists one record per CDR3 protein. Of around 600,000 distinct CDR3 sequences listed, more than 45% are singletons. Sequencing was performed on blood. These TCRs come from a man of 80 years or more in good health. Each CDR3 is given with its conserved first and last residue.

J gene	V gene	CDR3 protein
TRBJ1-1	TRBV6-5	CASMGRGEAFF
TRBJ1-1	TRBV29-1	CSAGTTEAFF
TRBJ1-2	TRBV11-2	CASSLFVGGYTF
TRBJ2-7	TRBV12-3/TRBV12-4	CASRRQGSFYEQYF
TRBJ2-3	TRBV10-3	CAISESPPTGASTDTQYF
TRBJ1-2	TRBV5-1	CASSLADRGKGSSYGYTF
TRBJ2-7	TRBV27	CASSPSGTTTYEQYF
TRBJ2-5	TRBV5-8	CASSSGQTMEETQYF
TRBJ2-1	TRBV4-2	CASSQERLDDNEQFF
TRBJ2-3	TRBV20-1	CSASRPSGRTSTDTQYF
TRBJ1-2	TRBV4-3	CASSQDLALYGYTF
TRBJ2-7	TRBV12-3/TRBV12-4	CASSSTSKGYEQYF
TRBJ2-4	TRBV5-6	CASSPSGMEEQYF
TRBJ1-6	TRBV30	CAWTGAMESPLHF
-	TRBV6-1	CASSESGGQETQYF
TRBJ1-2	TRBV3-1	CASQGRRWYGYTF
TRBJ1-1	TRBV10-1	CASSGMDSPNTEAFF
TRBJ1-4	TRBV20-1	CSARFTGFPGEKLFF
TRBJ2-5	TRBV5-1	CASSLGLAGLAETQYF
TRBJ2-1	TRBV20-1	CSADFGATNEQFF
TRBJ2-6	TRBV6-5	CASSYSGGASGANVLTF
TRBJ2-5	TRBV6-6	CASSLRGRMETQYF
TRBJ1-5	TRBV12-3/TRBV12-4	CASSLSGGNQPQHF
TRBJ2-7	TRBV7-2	CASSSDLYRGEQYF
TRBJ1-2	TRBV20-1	CSANAVQGYGYTF
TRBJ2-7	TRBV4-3	CASSQGLNSYEQYF
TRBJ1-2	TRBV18	CASSPDMRTENYGYTF
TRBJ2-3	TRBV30	CAWLRTSGGTDTQYF
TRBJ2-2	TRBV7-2	CASSLRTVNTGELFF
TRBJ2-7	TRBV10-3	CAISWDRAYEQYF
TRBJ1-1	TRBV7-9	CASSPGPTRTEAFF
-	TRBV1	CTSSQEGRGNAYEQYF
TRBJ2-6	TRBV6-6	CASTTVLSGANVLTF
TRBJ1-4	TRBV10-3	CAISETGIATNEKLFF
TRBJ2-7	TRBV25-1	CASSDLGREQYF
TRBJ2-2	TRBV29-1	CSVEWDAGELFF